This T cell receptor (beta chain) was sequenced for a study of T-cell reconstitution after alpha-beta-depleted transplantation in children. Unique molecular identifiers tagged the TCRbeta library. TCRdb reprocessed the PCR reads with MiXCR, giving one entry per CDR3 protein. The table shows about 360,000 distinct CDR3 sequences, with roughly 13% occurring only once. The source was PBMCs, collected from the stem cell graft. The receptor's source is a human donor who donated a stem cell graft to a child with Fanconi anemia.

The CDR3 DNA is TGCAGTGCTAGGCGACTAGAGAATGAGCAGTTCTTC. Its translation is CSARRLENEQFF. The J gene is TRBJ2-1, the V gene TRBV20-1, with a weak D call TRBD2 (6 bases). Trimming stripped 3 bases from V and 7 bases from J, with 10 bases between. Germline CDR1 is DFQATT and CDR2 is SNEGSKA (reference sequence). The CDR3 totals 12 residues.